This passage covers 24 T cell receptor beta chains from one sample sequenced in a study of monozygotic twins with inflammatory bowel disease. Using the 5' RACE reads, TCRdb records one entry per CDR3 protein without DNA. The table lists around 380,000 distinct CDR3 sequences. Sequencing input: blood. The receptors here all came from a human donor with ulcerative colitis or Crohn's disease, or a healthy co-twin of an affected twin (not recorded which).

The chain couples TRBV5-1 to TRBJ2-1; TCRdb selects TRBD2, and the lack of DNA leaves this call unchecked. Germline V lookup: CDR1 SGHRS, CDR2 YFSETQ. The CDR3 has 14 amino acids. This CDR3 is CASSPQTSVGEQFF.

The chain links TRBV7-9 to TRBJ1-5. CDR1 and CDR2 (germline): SEHNR, FQNEAQ (reference sequence). This CDR3 has 14 residues. The CDR3 is CASSSAAGNQPQHF.

The gene calls are TRBV5-4 and TRBJ2-1. Germline loops: CDR1 SGHNT, CDR2 YYREEE (reference sequence). The CDR3 runs to 14 residues. The CDR3 sequence: CASTPQKEYNEQFF. Together with reference TRBV5-4 and TRBJ2-1, the CDR3 gives the full variable domain: ETGVTQSPTHLIKTRGQQVTLRCSSQSGHNTVSWYQQALGQGPQFIFQYYREEENGRGNFPPRFSGLQFPNYSSELNVNALELDDSALYLCASTPQKEYNEQFFGPGTRLTVL.

The rearrangement uses TRBV6-6 and TRBJ2-4. The CDR3 contains 13 residues. Germline V gene data show CDR1 as MNHNY and CDR2 as SVGAGI (reference sequence). The CDR3 protein is CASSEIAKNIQYF.

The CDR3 sequence: CASSQSRDRGYEQYF. This chain connects TRBV4-1 to TRBJ2-7; TCRdb names TRBD1, which stays unverified in the absence of DNA. The CDR3 contains 15 residues. CDR1 MGHRA and CDR2 YSYEKL come from the germline V gene.

The chain combines TRBV5-6 with TRBJ2-5; TCRdb returns TRBD1, unconfirmable since there is no DNA. Per the germline V gene, CDR1 is SGHDT and CDR2 is YYEEEE. CDR3 size: 15 residues. The CDR3 spells CASSPRQGYQETQYF.

This chain connects TRBV6-1 to TRBJ2-1; TCRdb designates TRBD1, a call that cannot be tested without DNA. CDR1 and CDR2 (germline): MNHNS, SASEGT. The CDR3 length is 15 residues. The CDR3 is CASRPVQGPYNEQFF.

The chain recombines TRBV11-3 with TRBJ1-6; without DNA, the TCRdb call of TRBD1 cannot be checked. Germline CDR1 and CDR2: SGHNT and YENEEA. This CDR3 is built from 15 residues. The CDR3 sequence: CASSSSTEYNSPLHF. The full variable domain, completed using reference TRBV11-3 and TRBJ1-6, is EAGVVQSPRYKIIEKKQPVAFWCNPISGHNTLYWYLQNLGQGPELLIRYENEEAVDDSQLPKDRFSAERLKGVDSTLKIQPAELGDSAVYLCASSSSTEYNSPLHFGNGTRLTVT.

V and J are TRBV24-1 and TRBJ2-3; TCRdb's D gene call, TRBD2, goes unchecked for lack of DNA. The CDR3 covers 13 residues. Per the germline V gene, CDR1 is KGHDR and CDR2 is SFDVKD. CDR3 protein: CATAQLPKDTQYF.

V gene TRBV9 combines with J gene TRBJ2-7; absent DNA, TCRdb's TRBD2 call cannot be checked. This CDR3 is built from 17 residues. Per germline, CDR1 SGDLS and CDR2 YYNGEE. This chain's CDR3 is CASSVGLAGSINYEQYF.

The CDR3 spells CASSQDVRRDGNTIYF. This rearrangement joins TRBV3-1 to TRBJ1-3. CDR1 LGHDT and CDR2 YNNKEL come from the germline V gene (reference sequence). The CDR3 extends over 16 amino acids. The full variable domain, in which reference TRBV3-1 and TRBJ1-3 provide the parts outside the CDR3, is DTAVSQTPKYLVTQMGNDKSIKCEQNLGHDTMYWYKQDSKKFLKIMFSYNNKELIINETVPNRFSPKSPDKAHLNLHINSLELGDSAVYFCASSQDVRRDGNTIYFGEGSWLTVV.

J is TRBJ2-5 and V is TRBV7-2. This CDR3 has 12 amino acids. CDR1 and CDR2 (germline): SGHTA, FQGNSA. Here the CDR3 reads CASSPSAETQYF.

This chain joins TRBV20-1 and TRBJ2-3. This CDR3 region has 17 residues. CDR1 DFQATT and CDR2 SNEGSKA come from the germline V gene (reference sequence). CDR3 sequence reads: CSASGEYPISSTDTQYF.

The chain has TRBV24-1 and TRBJ2-2; TCRdb indicates TRBD2, and absent DNA this call remains unverified. CDR1 and CDR2 from the germline V gene are KGHDR and SFDVKD. The CDR3 runs 14 residues. CDR3: CAVPSRVSTGELFF.

The V and J genes are TRBV11-2 and TRBJ2-1; TCRdb picks TRBD1, but there is no DNA to check that call. This CDR3 has 15 amino acids. Germline CDR1 is SGHAT and CDR2 is FQNNGV. The CDR3 loop reads CASRLGLQGSNEQFF.

The chain is built from TRBV18 and TRBJ1-1; TCRdb picks TRBD1, but there is no DNA to check that call. The germline gives CDR1 KGHSH, CDR2 LQKENI. This CDR3 has 14 amino acids. The CDR3 is CASSRDRGNTEAFF.

V usage is TRBV15 and J usage is TRBJ2-5; TCRdb outputs TRBD1, but without DNA this stays unchecked. The CDR3 runs to 16 residues. The germline V gene encodes CDR1 LNHNV and CDR2 YYDKDF (reference sequence). The CDR3 reads CATREQGSSSQETQYF.

The CDR3 loop is CASSLEGRVRSDTQYF. The chain links TRBV5-1 to TRBJ2-3; TCRdb lists TRBD1, though no DNA is available to test this call. The CDR3 contains 16 residues. Germline V lookup: CDR1 SGHRS, CDR2 YFSETQ.

The genes are TRBV20-1 and TRBJ2-7; the D call of TRBD1 rests on TCRdb alone, since no DNA is present to check it. CDR1 is DFQATT, CDR2 SNEGSKA, per germline (reference sequence). The CDR3 is 13 residues long. This chain's CDR3 is CSASGQPAYEQYF.

The rearrangement uses TRBV7-2 and TRBJ2-7; lacking DNA, the TRBD1 call made by TCRdb goes unchecked. The germline gives CDR1 SGHTA, CDR2 FQGNSA. CDR3 length: 14 residues. This CDR3 is CASSFFQGADEQYF.

The chain combines TRBV5-1 with TRBJ2-1; as DNA is missing, the TRBD1 call by TCRdb cannot be tested. The CDR3 consists of 18 residues. Germline V gene data show CDR1 as SGHRS and CDR2 as YFSETQ. The CDR3: CASRRGGGLSSSYNEQFF.

J is TRBJ2-1 and V is TRBV5-1; TCRdb names TRBD2, which stays unverified in the absence of DNA. Germline V lookup: CDR1 SGHRS, CDR2 YFSETQ. This CDR3 has 15 amino acids. CDR3 protein: CASSFTSGVLNEQFF.

The rearrangement links TRBV30 to TRBJ1-2. There are 11 residues in the CDR3. From germline, CDR1 is GTSNPN and CDR2 SVGIG (reference sequence). CDR3 protein: CAWAQNYGYTF.

The rearrangement joins TRBV3-1 to TRBJ2-1; checking the TCRdb D call of TRBD1 is not possible without DNA. This CDR3 comprises 17 residues. Germline V gene sequence: CDR1 LGHDT, CDR2 YNNKEL (reference sequence). The CDR3 reads CASSQDRTGAVYNEQFF.